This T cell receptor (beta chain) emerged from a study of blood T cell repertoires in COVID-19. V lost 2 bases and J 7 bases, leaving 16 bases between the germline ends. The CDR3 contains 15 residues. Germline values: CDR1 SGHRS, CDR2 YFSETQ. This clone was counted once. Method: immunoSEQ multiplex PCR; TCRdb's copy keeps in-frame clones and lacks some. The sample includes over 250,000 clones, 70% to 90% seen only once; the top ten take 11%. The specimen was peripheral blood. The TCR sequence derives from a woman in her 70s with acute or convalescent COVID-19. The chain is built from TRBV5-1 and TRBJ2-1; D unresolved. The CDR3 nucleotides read TGCGCCAGCAGCTTCCAAGCAGCGTATGTGAATGAGCAGTTCTTC. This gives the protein CASSFQAAYVNEQFF.